The rows below give T cell receptor beta chains drawn from one sample of a study of shared clonotypes between healthy human individuals. Profiling relied on immunoSEQ multiplex PCR, and the TCRdb table lists in-frame clones only, not all of them. The sample lists some 2.4 million clones; roughly 93% were seen once. The sample comprised naive CD4+ T cells from PBMCs. These receptors were taken from a man between 18 and 35 years old in good health. Some clones in this sample may be carry-over from other donors' samples. CDR3s include the opening cysteine and the closing phenylalanine or tryptophan. D genes are given only for firm matches. Clone sizes are given selectively: once, few, many, or a class where the clone is expanded.

size	D	V	J	CDR3	DNA
-	-	TRBV7-3	TRBJ1-3	CASSLGYSGNTIYF	TGTGCCAGCAGCTTAGGGTATTCTGGAAACACCATATATTTT
-	-	TRBV29-1	TRBJ2-7	CSVGRSSYEQYF	TGCAGCGTAGGGCGTAGCTCCTACGAGCAGTACTTC
-	TRBD2	TRBV19	TRBJ2-2	CASSPGTSGTGELFF	TGTGCCAGTAGTCCCGGGACTAGCGGCACCGGGGAGCTGTTTTTT
-	-	TRBV6-1	TRBJ2-7	CASTSGALSYEQYF	TGTGCCAGCACCTCTGGGGCCCTATCCTACGAGCAGTACTTC
once	-	TRBV15	TRBJ2-7	CATSRDLRGGYEQYF	TGTGCCACCAGCAGAGATCTCAGGGGTGGGTACGAGCAGTACTTC
-	TRBD1	TRBV2	TRBJ2-7	CASQADRGREQYF	TGTGCCAGCCAGGCGGACAGGGGCAGGGAGCAGTACTTC
-	-	TRBV5-1	TRBJ2-5	CASSSAETQYF	TGCGCCAGCAGCTCGGCAGAGACCCAGTACTTC
-	TRBD2	TRBV4-2	TRBJ2-1	CASSQVGLAGGEYNEQFF	TGTGCCAGCAGCCAGGTGGGGCTAGCGGGGGGAGAATACAATGAGCAGTTCTTC
-	-	TRBV4-1	TRBJ2-1	CASSRSLGGEGLNEQFF	TGCGCCAGCAGCCGCTCCCTAGGGGGGGAGGGCCTCAATGAGCAGTTCTTC
-	-	TRBV7-3	TRBJ2-3	CASSYEPATDTQYF	TGTGCCAGCAGCTACGAGCCCGCCACAGATACGCAGTATTTT
-	-	TRBV7-2	TRBJ2-7	CASSPGAYEQYF	TGTGCCAGCAGCCCCGGGGCCTACGAGCAGTACTTC
-	-	TRBV12-5	TRBJ1-2	CASGLVFRGLPGGYTF	TGTGCTAGTGGTTTGGTATTCAGAGGCCTTCCAGGGGGCTACACCTTC
-	TRBD2	TRBV9	TRBJ2-2	CASSSGLAGVPGELFF	TGTGCCAGCAGCTCCGGACTAGCGGGAGTCCCCGGGGAGCTGTTTTTT
-	TRBD2	TRBV11-2	TRBJ2-7	CASSLGPRGGEQYF	TGTGCCAGCAGCTTAGGGCCCCGGGGGGGCGAGCAGTACTTC
once	TRBD1	TRBV5-1	TRBJ1-2	CASSLGGDRSQDNYGYTF	TGCGCCAGCAGCTTGGGAGGGGACAGGTCTCAGGATAACTATGGCTACACCTTC
-	-	TRBV6-6	TRBJ2-7	CASSSSDGYFYEQYF	TGTGCCAGCAGTTCCTCGGACGGATATTTCTACGAGCAGTACTTC
-	TRBD1	TRBV19	TRBJ2-3	CASTQGASTDTQYF	TGTGCCAGCACACAGGGGGCGAGCACAGATACGCAGTATTTT
-	TRBD1	TRBV7-2	TRBJ2-5	CASSFQGQENQETQYF	TGTGCCAGCAGCTTCCAGGGACAGGAGAACCAAGAGACCCAGTACTTC
few	-	TRBV2	TRBJ1-2	CASSWEGAGYTF	TGTGCCAGCAGTTGGGAAGGTGCTGGCTACACCTTC
-	-	TRBV19	TRBJ2-7	CASSARDMAYEQYF	TGTGCCAGTAGTGCCCGGGACATGGCCTACGAGCAGTACTTC
-	TRBD1	TRBV5-1	TRBJ1-3	CASSPGQGAAGNTIYF	TGCGCCAGCAGCCCCGGACAGGGGGCGGCTGGAAACACCATATATTTT
once	-	TRBV30	TRBJ2-5	CAWKRSTQETQYF	TGTGCCTGGAAAAGAAGTACCCAAGAGACCCAGTACTTC
-	-	TRBV5-1	TRBJ2-4	CASSPGGLAKNIQYF	TGCGCCAGCAGCCCCGGTGGCCTAGCCAAAAACATTCAGTACTTC
few	-	TRBV7-3	TRBJ2-5	CASSPHLQETQYF	TGTGCCAGCAGCCCACATCTCCAAGAGACCCAGTACTTC
-	-	TRBV27	TRBJ2-7	CASSLTGRYEQYF	TGTGCCAGCAGTTTAACTGGCCGCTACGAGCAGTACTTC
-	TRBD2	TRBV9	TRBJ2-3	CASSVGLKAGGPLDTQYF	TGTGCCAGCAGCGTAGGGTTGAAAGCGGGAGGGCCGTTGGATACGCAGTATTTT
-	-	TRBV18	TRBJ1-2	CASSPGGAPPGYTF	TGTGCCAGCTCACCAGGGGGGGCGCCTCCAGGCTACACCTTC
-	-	TRBV19	TRBJ1-5	CASSPVGSGQPQHF	TGTGCCAGTTCTCCGGTAGGGTCCGGGCAGCCCCAGCATTTT
once	-	TRBV7-8	TRBJ2-7	CASSLRDFGPYEQYF	TGTGCCAGCAGCTTGCGGGACTTCGGGCCCTACGAGCAGTACTTC
-	TRBD2	TRBV5-1	TRBJ2-2	CASSLSGTNTGELFF	TGCGCCAGCAGCCTTAGCGGGACGAACACCGGGGAGCTGTTTTTT
-	-	TRBV9	TRBJ2-1	CASSVTGSSYNEQFF	TGTGCCAGCAGCGTAACCGGTAGCTCCTACAATGAGCAGTTCTTC
-	TRBD1	TRBV7-9	TRBJ1-6	CASSLGDRGASPLHF	TGTGCCAGCAGCTTAGGGGACAGGGGAGCCTCACCCCTCCACTTT
once	-	TRBV7-3	TRBJ2-7	CASSGGRDEQYF	TGTGCCAGCAGCGGTGGACGCGACGAGCAGTACTTC
-	-	TRBV9	TRBJ2-1	CASSAGGRNEQFF	TGTGCCAGCAGCGCAGGGGGGCGGAATGAGCAGTTCTTC
-	TRBD2	TRBV7-8	TRBJ2-7	CASSLKLAANYEQYF	TGTGCCAGCAGCTTAAAACTAGCGGCGAACTACGAGCAGTACTTC
once	TRBD2	TRBV27	TRBJ2-3	CATTRRAGVTDTQYF	TGTGCCACCACCCGGCGGGCGGGAGTTACAGATACGCAGTATTTT
once	TRBD2	TRBV19	TRBJ2-5	CASSISGRGETQYF	TGTGCCAGTAGTATCAGCGGGAGGGGGGAGACCCAGTACTTC
-	-	TRBV18	TRBJ2-1	CASSSPTRAFF	TGTGCCAGCTCATCGCCGACTAGGGCGTTCTTC
once	TRBD1	TRBV5-1	TRBJ2-7	CASSSSGTGVGQYF	TGCGCCAGCAGCTCTTCCGGGACAGGGGTGGGGCAGTACTTC
once	-	TRBV4-3	TRBJ1-6	CASSQESGTPLHF	TGCGCCAGCAGCCAAGAGTCCGGGACACCCCTCCACTTT
-	TRBD2	TRBV19	TRBJ2-5	CASTSGRTGETQYF	TGTGCCAGTACTAGCGGGAGAACCGGGGAGACCCAGTACTTC
-	-	TRBV6-1	TRBJ2-7	CASSSRDFTYEQYF	TGTGCCAGCAGTTCCCGGGACTTTACCTACGAGCAGTACTTC
-	TRBD2	TRBV13	TRBJ2-1	CASSLGTSGSKRNEQFF	TGTGCCAGCAGCTTAGGGACTAGCGGGAGTAAGCGCAATGAGCAGTTCTTC
-	-	TRBV18	TRBJ2-3	CASSPPLFHTQYF	TGTGCCAGCTCACCACCTTTATTTCATACGCAGTATTTT
once	TRBD1	TRBV4-2	TRBJ1-1	CASRRTGAGSTEAFF	TGTGCCAGCAGACGGACAGGGGCCGGGAGCACTGAAGCTTTCTTT